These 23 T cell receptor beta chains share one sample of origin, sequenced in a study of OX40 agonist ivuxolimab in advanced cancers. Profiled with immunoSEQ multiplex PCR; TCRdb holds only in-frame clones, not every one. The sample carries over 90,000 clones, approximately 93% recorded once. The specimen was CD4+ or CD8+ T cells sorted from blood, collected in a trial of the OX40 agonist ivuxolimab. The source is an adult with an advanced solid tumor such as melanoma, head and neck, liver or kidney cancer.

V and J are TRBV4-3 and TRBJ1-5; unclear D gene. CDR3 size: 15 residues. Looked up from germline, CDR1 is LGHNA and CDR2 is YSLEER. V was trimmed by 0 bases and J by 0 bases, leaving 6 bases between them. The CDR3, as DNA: TGCGCCAGCAGCCAAGAGATCGGTAGCAATCAGCCCCAGCATTTT. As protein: CASSQEIGSNQPQHF.

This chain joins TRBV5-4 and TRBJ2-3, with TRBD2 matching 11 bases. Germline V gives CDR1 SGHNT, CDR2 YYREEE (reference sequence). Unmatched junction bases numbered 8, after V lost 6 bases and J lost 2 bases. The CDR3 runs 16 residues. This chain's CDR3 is CASTLASGGLTDTQYF. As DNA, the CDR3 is TGTGCCAGCACCCTGGCTAGCGGGGGGCTCACAGATACGCAGTATTTT.

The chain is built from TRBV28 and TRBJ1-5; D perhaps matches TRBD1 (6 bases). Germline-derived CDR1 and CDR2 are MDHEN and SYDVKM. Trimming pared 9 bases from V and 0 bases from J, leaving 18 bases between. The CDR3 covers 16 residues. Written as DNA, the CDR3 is TGTGCCAGTGGGGTGGTGGGGGGCGTTAGCAATCAGCCCCAGCATTTT. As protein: CASGVVGGVSNQPQHF.

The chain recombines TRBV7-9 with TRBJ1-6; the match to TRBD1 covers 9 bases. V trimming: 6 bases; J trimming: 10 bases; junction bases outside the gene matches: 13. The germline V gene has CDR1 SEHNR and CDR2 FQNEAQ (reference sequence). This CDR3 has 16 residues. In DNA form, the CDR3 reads TGTGCCAGCAGTCTCCCGTCGGGACAGGGAGGATCACCCCTCCACTTT. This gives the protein CASSLPSGQGGSPLHF.

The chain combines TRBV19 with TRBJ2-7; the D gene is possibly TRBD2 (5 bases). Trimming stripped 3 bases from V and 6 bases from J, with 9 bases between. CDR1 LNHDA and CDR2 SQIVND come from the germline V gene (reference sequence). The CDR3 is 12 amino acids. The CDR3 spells CASSIGVGEQYF. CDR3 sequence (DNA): TGTGCCAGTAGTATCGGGGTTGGCGAGCAGTACTTC.

The CDR3 loop is CASSPNRKETQYF. The CDR3 DNA is TGTGCCAGTAGCCCAAACAGGAAAGAGACCCAGTACTTC. This rearrangement joins TRBV19 to TRBJ2-5, with D possibly TRBD1 on 5 matching bases. The length of the CDR3 is 13 residues. Germline values: CDR1 LNHDA, CDR2 SQIVND (reference sequence). Trimming took 6 bases from V and 3 from J, leaving 11 bases between them.

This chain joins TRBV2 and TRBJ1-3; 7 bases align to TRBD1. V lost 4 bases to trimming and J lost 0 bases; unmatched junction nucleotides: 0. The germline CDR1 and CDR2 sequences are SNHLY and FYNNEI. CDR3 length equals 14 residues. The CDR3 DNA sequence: TGTGCCAGCAGTGGGACAGGCTCTGGAAACACCATATATTTT. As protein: CASSGTGSGNTIYF.

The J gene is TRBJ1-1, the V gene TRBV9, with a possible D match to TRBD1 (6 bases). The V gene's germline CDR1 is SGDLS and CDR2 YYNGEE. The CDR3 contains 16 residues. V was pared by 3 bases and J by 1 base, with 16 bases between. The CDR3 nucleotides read TGTGCCAGCAGCGCCGGGGTCGGGGGCGCGAACACTGAAGCTTTCTTT. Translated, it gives CASSAGVGGANTEAFF.

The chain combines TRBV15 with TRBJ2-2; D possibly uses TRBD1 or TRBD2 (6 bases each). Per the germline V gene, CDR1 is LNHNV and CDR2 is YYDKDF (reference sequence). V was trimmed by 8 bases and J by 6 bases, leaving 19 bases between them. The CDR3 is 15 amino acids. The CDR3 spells CATGLPAGGPGELFF. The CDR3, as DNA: TGTGCCACCGGACTTCCGGCCGGGGGCCCCGGGGAGCTGTTTTTT.

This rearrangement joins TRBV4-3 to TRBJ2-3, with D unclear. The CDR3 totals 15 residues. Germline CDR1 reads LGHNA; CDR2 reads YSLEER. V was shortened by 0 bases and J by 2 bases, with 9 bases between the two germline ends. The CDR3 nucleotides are TGCGCCAGCAGCCAAGATAGACTCCCCACAGATACGCAGTATTTT. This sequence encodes CASSQDRLPTDTQYF.

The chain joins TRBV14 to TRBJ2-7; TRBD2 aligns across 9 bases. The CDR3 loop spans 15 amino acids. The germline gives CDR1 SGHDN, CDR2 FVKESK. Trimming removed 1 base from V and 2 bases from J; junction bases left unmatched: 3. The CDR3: CASSQGLAGTYEQYF. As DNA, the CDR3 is TGTGCCAGCAGCCAAGGGCTAGCGGGAACCTACGAGCAGTACTTC.

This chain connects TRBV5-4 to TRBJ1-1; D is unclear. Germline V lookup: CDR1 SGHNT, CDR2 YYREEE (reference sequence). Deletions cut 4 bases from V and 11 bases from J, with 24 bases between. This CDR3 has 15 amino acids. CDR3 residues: CASSPGSAIEIRAFF. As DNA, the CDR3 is TGTGCCAGCAGCCCGGGGTCGGCGATAGAGATCCGGGCTTTCTTT.

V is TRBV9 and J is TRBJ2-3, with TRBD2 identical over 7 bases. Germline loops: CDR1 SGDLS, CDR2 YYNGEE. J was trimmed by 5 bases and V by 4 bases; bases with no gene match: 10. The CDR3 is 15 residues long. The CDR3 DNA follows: TGTGCCAGCAGCCCATGGGTCGGCGGGGGAGATACGCAGTATTTT. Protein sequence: CASSPWVGGGDTQYF.

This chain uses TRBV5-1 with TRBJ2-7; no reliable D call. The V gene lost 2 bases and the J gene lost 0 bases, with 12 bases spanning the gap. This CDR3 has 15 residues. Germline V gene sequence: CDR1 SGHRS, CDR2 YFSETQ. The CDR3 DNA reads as TGCGCCAGCAGCTTCCCAGACCCGGGCTCCTACGAGCAGTACTTC. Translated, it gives CASSFPDPGSYEQYF.

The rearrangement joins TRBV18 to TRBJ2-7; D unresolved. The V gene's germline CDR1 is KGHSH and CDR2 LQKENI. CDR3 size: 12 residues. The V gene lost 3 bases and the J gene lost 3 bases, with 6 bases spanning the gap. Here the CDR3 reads CASSPGYYEQYF. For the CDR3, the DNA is TGTGCCAGCTCACCGGGGTACTACGAGCAGTACTTC.

The CDR3 nucleotides are TGTGCCATACAGGGGACTAGCGGGAGGGCCGGATACGAGCAGTACTTC. Its protein product is CAIQGTSGRAGYEQYF. This chain joins TRBV10-3 and TRBJ2-7; the match to TRBD2 covers 16 bases. The germline V gene has CDR1 ENHRY and CDR2 SYGVKD. This CDR3 has 16 amino acids. V shed 9 bases, J shed 4 bases, and the junction held 9 bases outside the gene matches.

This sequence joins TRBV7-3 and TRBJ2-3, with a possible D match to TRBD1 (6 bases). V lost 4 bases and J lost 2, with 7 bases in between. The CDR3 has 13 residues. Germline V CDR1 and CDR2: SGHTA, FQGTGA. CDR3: CASSWGHTDTQYF. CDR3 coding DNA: TGTGCCAGCAGCTGGGGACACACAGATACGCAGTATTTT.

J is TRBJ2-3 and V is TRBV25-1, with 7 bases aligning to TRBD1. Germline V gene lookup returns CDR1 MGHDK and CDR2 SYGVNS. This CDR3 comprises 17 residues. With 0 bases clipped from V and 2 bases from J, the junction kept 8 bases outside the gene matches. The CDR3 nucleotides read TGTGCCAGCAGTGAATATTGGGGGACAGAAAACACAGATACGCAGTATTTT. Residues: CASSEYWGTENTDTQYF.

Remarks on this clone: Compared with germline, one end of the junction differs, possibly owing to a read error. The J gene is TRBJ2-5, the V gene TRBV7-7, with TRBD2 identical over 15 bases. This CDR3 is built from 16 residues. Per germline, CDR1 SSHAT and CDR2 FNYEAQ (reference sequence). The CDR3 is CASSQRTSGRGETQYF. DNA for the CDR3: TGTGCTAGCAGCCAAAGGACTAGCGGGAGGGGAGAGACCCAGTACTTC.

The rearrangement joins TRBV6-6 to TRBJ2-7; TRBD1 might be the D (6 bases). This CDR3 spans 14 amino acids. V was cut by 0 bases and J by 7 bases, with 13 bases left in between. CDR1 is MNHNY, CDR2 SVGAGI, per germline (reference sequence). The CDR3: CASSYSSGAGEQYF. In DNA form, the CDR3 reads TGTGCCAGCAGTTACTCGTCAGGGGCAGGGGAGCAGTACTTC.

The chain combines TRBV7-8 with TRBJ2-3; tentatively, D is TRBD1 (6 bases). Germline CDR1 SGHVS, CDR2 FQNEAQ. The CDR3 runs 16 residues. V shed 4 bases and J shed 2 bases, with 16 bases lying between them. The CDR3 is CASSSQTGRATDTQYF. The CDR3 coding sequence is TGTGCCAGCAGCTCACAAACAGGGAGAGCCACAGATACGCAGTATTTT.

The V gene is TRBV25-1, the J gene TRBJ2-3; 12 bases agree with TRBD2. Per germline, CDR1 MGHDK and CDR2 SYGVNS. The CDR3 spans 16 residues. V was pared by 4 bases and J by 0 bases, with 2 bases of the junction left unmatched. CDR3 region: CASSVGLAGSTDTQYF. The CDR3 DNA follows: TGTGCCAGCAGTGTGGGACTAGCGGGTAGCACAGATACGCAGTATTTT.

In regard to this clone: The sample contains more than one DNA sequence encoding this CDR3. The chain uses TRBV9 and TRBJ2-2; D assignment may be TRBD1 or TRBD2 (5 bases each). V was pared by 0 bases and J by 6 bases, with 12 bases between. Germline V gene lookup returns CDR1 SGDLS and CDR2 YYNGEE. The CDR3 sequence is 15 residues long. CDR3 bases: TGTGCCAGCAGCGTAGTGTCAGGGCGGGCCGGGGAGCTGTTTTTT. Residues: CASSVVSGRAGELFF.